Following are 6 T cell receptor beta chains from one sample sequenced in a study of tumor-infiltrating lymphocytes in primary liver carcinoma. Co-extraction yielded RNA and DNA from around 20-30 mg of unsorted bulk tissue. TCR beta cDNA was reverse-transcribed from about 500 ng of total RNA. The reaction used a constant-region primer and ProtoScript II reverse transcriptase. Three nested multiplex PCR rounds, a slightly modified ARM-PCR, produced the libraries for TCR beta. TRBV1-TRBV30 forward and Cbeta reverse primers drove the first two roughly 9-cycle rounds. Each CDR3 protein gets one entry after TCRdb re-called the multiplex PCR reads with MiXCR. The profile covers 99,000 or so distinct CDR3 sequences, with around three quarters appearing a single time and around 9.5% taken by the ten largest. The sample comprised liver tumor tissue from sampling region 5. The subset here: tumor region T5, tumor centre. These receptors were taken from a woman aged 60 to 75 with primary liver carcinoma and hepatitis B virus infection.

The chain recombines TRBV14 with TRBJ2-7; 9 nucleotides match TRBD2. The CDR3 is 14 amino acids. V gave up 11 bases and J gave up 2 bases; unmatched junction bases: 10. The germline V gene has CDR1 SGHDN and CDR2 FVKESK. The CDR3 protein is CAHTPGGRAYEQYF. CDR3 DNA sequence: TGTGCCCACACCCCGGGCGGGAGGGCCTACGAGCAGTACTTC.

Comments on this clonotype: A read error may account for a junction end that differs from germline. The genes are TRBV14 and TRBJ2-3, with D perhaps given as TRBD1 or TRBD2 (5 bases each). Germline V gene data show CDR1 as SGHDN and CDR2 as FVKESK. The CDR3 is 17 amino acids. The CDR3, as DNA: TGTGCCAGCAGCCAACGATTGGGGGTTCATAACACAGATAGGCAGTATTTT. Residues: CASSQRLGVHNTDRQYF. Drawing the rest from reference TRBV14 and TRBJ2-3, the complete variable domain is EAGVTQFPSHSVIEKGQTVTLRCDPISGHDNLYWYRRVMGKEIKFLLHFVKESKQDESGMPNNRFLAERTGGTYSTLKVQPAELEDSGVYFCASSQRLGVHNTDRQYFGPGTRLTVL.

Note on this clonotype: Germline is not matched at one junction end, which may reflect a read error. The chain uses TRBV11-2 and TRBJ2-1, with no clear D. This CDR3 has 13 amino acids. Germline assignment: CDR1 SGHAT and CDR2 FQNNGV. The chain's CDR3 is CVSSLGHCNEQFF. CDR3 DNA sequence: TGTGTCAGCAGCTTAGGGCACTGCAATGAGCAGTTCTTC.

As for this clonotype: Just one base apart from a much larger clone, this may be a read error. This chain joins TRBV5-4 and TRBJ2-7; D might be TRBD1 (6 bases). Trimming shortened V by 3 bases and J by 1 base, and 14 bases separated the two germline ends. The CDR3 is made up of 15 amino acids. Germline V CDR1 and CDR2: SGHNT, YYREEE (reference sequence). The CDR3 reads CASSSGETGSYEQYF. CDR3 bases: TGTGCCAGCAGCTCAGGCGAGACAGGATCCTACGAGCAGTACTTC.

Details on this clonotype: The missing conserved phenylalanine or tryptophan at the end of this CDR3 makes a read error likely. V is TRBV11-2 and J is TRBJ2-1; D may be TRBD1 (6 bases). The CDR3 is 15 amino acids. The V and J ends lost 1 base and 8 bases respectively, with 15 bases between them. Germline V gene sequence: CDR1 SGHAT, CDR2 FQNNGV. In DNA form, the CDR3 reads TGTGCCAGCAGCTTAGGTGGGGGCTCCAACGATGAGCAGTTCTAT. Its protein is CASSLGGGSNDEQFY.

The CDR3 nucleotides read TGTGCCAGCAGCCCGAGGGGAATAGCGGGTTCCCACGAGCAGTACTTC. Translated, it gives CASSPRGIAGSHEQYF. The chain is built from TRBV5-4 and TRBJ2-7, with TRBD2 matching 7 bases. The V and J ends lost 4 bases and 5 bases, in that order; junction bases with no gene match: 15. This CDR3 region has 16 residues. The germline V gene encodes CDR1 SGHNT and CDR2 YYREEE (reference sequence).